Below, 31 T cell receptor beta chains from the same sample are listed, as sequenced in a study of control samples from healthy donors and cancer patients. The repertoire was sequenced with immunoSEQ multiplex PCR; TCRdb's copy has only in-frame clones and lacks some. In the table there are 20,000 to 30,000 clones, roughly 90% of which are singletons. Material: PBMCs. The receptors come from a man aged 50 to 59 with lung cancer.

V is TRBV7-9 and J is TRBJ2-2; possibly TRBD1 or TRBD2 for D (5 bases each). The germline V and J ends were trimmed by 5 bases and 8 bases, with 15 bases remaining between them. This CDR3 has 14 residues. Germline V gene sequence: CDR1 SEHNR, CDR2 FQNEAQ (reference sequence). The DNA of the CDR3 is TGTGCCAGCAGCCTGGGGACGGCGAGAGGGGAGCTGTTTTTT. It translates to CASSLGTARGELFF.

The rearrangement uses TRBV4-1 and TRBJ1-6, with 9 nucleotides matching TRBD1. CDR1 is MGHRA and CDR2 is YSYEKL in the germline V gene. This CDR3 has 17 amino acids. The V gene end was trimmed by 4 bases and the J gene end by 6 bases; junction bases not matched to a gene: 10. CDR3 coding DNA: TGCGCCAGCAGCCTAGCGTTACCGGGACAGGGTAATTCACCCCTCCACTTT. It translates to CASSLALPGQGNSPLHF.

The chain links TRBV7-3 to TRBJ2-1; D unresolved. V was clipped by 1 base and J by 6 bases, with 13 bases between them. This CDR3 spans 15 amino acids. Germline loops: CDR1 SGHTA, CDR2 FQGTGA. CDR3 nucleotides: TGTGCCAGCAGCTTAAACACCAATTACGGCAATGAGCAGTTCTTC. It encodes CASSLNTNYGNEQFF.

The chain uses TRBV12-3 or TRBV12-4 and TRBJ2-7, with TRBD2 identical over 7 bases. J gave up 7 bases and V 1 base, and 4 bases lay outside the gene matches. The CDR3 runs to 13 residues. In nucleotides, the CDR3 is TGTGCCAGCAGTTTAGGGCGGGGGAGGGAGCAGTACTTC. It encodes CASSLGRGREQYF.

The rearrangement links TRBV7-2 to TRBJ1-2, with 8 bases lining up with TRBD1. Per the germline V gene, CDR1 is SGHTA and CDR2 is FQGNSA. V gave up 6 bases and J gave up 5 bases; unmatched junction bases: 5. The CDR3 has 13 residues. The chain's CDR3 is CASRPTGGYGYTF. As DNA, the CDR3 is TGTGCCAGCAGACCCACAGGGGGGTATGGCTACACCTTC. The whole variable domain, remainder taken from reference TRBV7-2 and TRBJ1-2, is GAGVSQSPSNKVTEKGKDVELRCDPISGHTALYWYRQSLGQGLEFLIYFQGNSAPDKSGLPSDRFSAERTGGSVSTLTIQRTQQEDSAVYLCASRPTGGYGYTFGSGTRLTVV.

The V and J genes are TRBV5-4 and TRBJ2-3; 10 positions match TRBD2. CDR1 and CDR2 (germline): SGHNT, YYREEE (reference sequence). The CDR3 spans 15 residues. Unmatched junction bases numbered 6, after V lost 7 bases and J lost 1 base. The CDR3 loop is CASRTGTSGTDTQYF. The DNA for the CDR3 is TGTGCCAGCCGTACCGGGACTAGCGGCACAGATACGCAGTATTTT.

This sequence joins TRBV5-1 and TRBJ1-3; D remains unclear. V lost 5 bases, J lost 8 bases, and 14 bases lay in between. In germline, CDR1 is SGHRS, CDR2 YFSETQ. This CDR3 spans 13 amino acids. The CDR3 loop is CASRLDSWDTIYF. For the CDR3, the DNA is TGCGCCAGCAGACTGGACTCTTGGGACACCATATATTTT.

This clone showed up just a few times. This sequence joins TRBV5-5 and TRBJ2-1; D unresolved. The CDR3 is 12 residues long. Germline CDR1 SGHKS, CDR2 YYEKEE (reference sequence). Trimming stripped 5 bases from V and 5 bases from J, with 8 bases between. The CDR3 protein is CASSNRNNEQFF. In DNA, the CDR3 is TGTGCCAGCAGTAACCGGAACAATGAGCAGTTCTTC.

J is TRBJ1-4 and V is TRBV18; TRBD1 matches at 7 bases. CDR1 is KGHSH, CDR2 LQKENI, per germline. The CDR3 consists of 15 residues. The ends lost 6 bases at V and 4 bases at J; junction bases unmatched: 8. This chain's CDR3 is CASSPRQGHNEKLFF. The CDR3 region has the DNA TGTGCCAGCTCCCCAAGACAGGGCCATAATGAAAAACTGTTTTTT.

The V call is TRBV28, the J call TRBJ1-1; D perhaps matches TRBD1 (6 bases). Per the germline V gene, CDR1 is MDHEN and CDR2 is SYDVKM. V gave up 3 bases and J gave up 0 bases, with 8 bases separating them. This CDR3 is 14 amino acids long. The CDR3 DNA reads TGTGCCAGCAGTTTGGACAGCATGAACACTGAAGCTTTCTTT. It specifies CASSLDSMNTEAFF. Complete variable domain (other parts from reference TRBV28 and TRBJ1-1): DVKVTQSSRYLVKRTGEKVFLECVQDMDHENMFWYRQDPGLGLRLIYFSYDVKMKEKGDIPEGYSVSREKKERFSLILESASTNQTSMYLCASSLDSMNTEAFFGQGTRLTVV.

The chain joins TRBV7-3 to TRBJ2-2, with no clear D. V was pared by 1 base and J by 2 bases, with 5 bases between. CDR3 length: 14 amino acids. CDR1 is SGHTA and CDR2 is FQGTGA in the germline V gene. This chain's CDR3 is CASSLSLNTGELFF. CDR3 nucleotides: TGTGCCAGCAGCTTAAGTCTTAACACCGGGGAGCTGTTTTTT.

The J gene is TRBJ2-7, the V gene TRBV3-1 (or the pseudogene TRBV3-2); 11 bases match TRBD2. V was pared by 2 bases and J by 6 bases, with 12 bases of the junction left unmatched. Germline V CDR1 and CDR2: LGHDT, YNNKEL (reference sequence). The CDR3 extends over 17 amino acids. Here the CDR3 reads CASSQSSPRLAGSEQYF. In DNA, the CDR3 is TGTGCCAGCAGCCAATCCTCCCCGCGACTAGCGGGGAGCGAGCAGTACTTC.

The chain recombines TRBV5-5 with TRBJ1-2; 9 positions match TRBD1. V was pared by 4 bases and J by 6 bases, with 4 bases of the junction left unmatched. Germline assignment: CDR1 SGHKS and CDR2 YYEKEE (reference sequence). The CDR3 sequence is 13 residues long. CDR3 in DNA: TGTGCCAGCAGCCTATGGACAGGGGATGGCTACACCTTC. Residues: CASSLWTGDGYTF.

The CDR3 DNA reads TGTGCCAGCAGCGTATTAGGAAGCAGCTCTGGGGCCAACGTCCTGACTTTC. It encodes CASSVLGSSSGANVLTF. This chain uses TRBV9 with TRBJ2-6; D not certain. Germline assignment: CDR1 SGDLS and CDR2 YYNGEE. CDR3 length: 17 amino acids. The V end lost 1 base, the J end lost 0 bases, and 11 bases lay between the germline ends. Full variable domain (outside the CDR3, taken from reference TRBV9 and TRBJ2-6): DSGVTQTPKHLITATGQRVTLRCSPRSGDLSVYWYQQSLDQGLQFLIQYYNGEERAKGNILERFSAQQFPDLHSELNLSSLELGDSALYFCASSVLGSSSGANVLTFGAGSRLTVL.

CDR3 in amino acids: CASNPTTSFSGANVLTF. The CDR3 region has the DNA TGTGCCAGCAACCCTACGACATCTTTCTCTGGGGCCAACGTCCTGACTTTC. This chain connects TRBV7-2 to TRBJ2-6; the D is unclear. CDR3 length: 17 amino acids. Germline CDR1 reads SGHTA; CDR2 reads FQGNSA. V was clipped by 7 bases and J by 0 bases, with 16 bases between them.

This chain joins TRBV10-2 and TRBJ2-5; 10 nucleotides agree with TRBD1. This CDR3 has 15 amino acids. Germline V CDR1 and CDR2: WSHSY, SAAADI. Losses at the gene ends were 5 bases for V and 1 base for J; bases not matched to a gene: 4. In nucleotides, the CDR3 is TGCGCCAGCAGTACGACAGGGGGCCGCCAAGAGACCCAGTACTTC. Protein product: CASSTTGGRQETQYF.

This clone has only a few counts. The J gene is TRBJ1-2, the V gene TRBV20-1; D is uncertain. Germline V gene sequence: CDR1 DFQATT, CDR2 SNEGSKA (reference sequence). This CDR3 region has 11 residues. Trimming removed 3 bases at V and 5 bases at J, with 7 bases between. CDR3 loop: CSARTEYGYTF. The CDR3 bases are TGCAGTGCTAGGACGGAGTATGGCTACACCTTC.

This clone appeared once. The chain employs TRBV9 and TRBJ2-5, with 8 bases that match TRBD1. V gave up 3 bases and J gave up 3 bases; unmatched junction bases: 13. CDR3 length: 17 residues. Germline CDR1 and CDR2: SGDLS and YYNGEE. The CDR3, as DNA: TGTGCCAGCAGCGCGCCGAGAGGACAGGGAGGTAAAGAGACCCAGTACTTC. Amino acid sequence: CASSAPRGQGGKETQYF.

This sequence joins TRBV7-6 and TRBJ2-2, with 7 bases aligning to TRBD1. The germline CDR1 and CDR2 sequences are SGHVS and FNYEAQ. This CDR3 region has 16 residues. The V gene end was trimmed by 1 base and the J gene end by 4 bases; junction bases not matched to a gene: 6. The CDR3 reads CASSLGQGVGTGELFF. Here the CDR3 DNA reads TGTGCCAGCAGCTTAGGTCAGGGGGTAGGCACCGGGGAGCTGTTTTTT.

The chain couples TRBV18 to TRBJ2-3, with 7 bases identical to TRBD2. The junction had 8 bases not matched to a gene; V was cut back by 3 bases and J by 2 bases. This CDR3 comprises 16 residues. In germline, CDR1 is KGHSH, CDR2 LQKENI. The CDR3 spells CASSPRASGYTDTQYF. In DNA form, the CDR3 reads TGTGCCAGCTCACCCCGCGCTAGCGGCTACACAGATACGCAGTATTTT.

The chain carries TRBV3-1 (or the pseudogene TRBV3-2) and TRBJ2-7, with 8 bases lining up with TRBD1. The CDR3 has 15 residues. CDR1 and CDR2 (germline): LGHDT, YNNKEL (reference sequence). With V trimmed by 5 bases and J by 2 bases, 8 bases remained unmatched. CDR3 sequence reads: CASSSPGQATYEQYF. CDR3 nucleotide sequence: TGTGCCAGCAGCTCGCCGGGACAGGCCACCTACGAGCAGTACTTC.

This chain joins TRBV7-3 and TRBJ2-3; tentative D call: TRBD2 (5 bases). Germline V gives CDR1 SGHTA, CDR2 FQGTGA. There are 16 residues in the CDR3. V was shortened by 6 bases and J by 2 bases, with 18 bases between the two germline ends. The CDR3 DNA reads TGTGCCAGCAGTCTGAACGGAGGCGGAAACACAGATACGCAGTATTTT. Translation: CASSLNGGGNTDTQYF.

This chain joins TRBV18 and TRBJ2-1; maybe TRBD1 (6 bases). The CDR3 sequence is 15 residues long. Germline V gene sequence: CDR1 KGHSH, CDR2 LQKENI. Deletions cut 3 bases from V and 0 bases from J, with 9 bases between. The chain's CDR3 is CASSPDRSSYNEQFF. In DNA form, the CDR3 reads TGTGCCAGCTCACCCGACAGGAGCTCCTACAATGAGCAGTTCTTC.

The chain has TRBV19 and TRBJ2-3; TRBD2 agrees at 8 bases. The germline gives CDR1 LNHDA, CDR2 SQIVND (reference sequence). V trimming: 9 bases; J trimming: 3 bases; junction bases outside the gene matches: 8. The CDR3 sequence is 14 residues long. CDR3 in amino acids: CASREGIKTDTQYF. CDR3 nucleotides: TGTGCCAGCCGGGAGGGTATTAAGACAGATACGCAGTATTTT.

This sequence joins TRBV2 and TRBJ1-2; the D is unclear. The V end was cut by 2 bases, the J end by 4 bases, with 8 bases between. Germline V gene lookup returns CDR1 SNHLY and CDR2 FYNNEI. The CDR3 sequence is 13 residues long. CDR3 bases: TGTGCCAGCAGTGAATCGGGGATCTATGGCTACACCTTC. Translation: CASSESGIYGYTF.

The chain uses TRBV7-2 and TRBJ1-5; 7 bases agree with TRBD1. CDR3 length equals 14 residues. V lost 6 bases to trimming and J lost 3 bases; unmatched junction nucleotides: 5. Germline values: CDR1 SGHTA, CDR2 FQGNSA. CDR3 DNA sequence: TGTGCCAGCAGTCCCGGGACAGACAATCAGCCCCAGCATTTT. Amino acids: CASSPGTDNQPQHF.

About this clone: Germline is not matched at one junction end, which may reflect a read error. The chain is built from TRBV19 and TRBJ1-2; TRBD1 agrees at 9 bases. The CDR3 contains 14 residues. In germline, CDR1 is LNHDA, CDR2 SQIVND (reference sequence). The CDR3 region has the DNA TGTGCCAGTAGTTTAGACAGGGGGGCATATGGCTACACCTTC. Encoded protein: CASSLDRGAYGYTF.

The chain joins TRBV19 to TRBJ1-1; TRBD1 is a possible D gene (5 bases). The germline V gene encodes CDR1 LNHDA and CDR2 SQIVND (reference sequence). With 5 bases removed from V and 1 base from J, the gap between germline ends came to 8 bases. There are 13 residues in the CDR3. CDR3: CASSSGSNTEAFF. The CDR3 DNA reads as TGTGCCAGTAGTTCAGGGTCGAACACTGAAGCTTTCTTT.

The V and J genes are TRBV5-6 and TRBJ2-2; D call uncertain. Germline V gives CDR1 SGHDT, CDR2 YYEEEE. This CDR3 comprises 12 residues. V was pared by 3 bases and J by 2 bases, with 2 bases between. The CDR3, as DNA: TGTGCCAGCAGCTCCAACACCGGGGAGCTGTTTTTT. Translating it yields CASSSNTGELFF.

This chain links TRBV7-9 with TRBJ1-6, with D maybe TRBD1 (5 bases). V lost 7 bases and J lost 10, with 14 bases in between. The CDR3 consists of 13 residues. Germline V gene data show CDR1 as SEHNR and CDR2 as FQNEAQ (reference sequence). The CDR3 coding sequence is TGTGCCAGCACTATGACAGTACGCTCACCCCTCCACTTT. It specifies CASTMTVRSPLHF.

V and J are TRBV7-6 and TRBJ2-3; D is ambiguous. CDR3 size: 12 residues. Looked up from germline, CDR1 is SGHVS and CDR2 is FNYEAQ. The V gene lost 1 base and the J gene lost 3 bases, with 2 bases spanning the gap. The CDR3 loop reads CASSLGTDTQYF. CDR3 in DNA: TGTGCCAGCAGCTTAGGGACAGATACGCAGTATTTT. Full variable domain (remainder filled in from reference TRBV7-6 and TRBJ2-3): GAGVSQSPRYKVTKRGQDVALRCDPISGHVSLYWYRQALGQGPEFLTYFNYEAQQDKSGLPNDRFSAERPEGSISTLTIQRTEQRDSAMYRCASSLGTDTQYFGPGTRLTVL.